A selection of T cell receptor beta chains follows, all from one sample in a study of T cell responses to AZD1222 COVID-19 vaccine. Here immunoSEQ multiplex PCR was the method, and the copy in TCRdb shows in-frame clones only, minus some. The sample contains some 140,000 clones, approximately 90% of which appear only once. This specimen was peripheral blood, taken on day 0 of AZD1222 vaccination. The receptors shown here come from an adult in good health. Each CDR3 is given with its conserved first and last residue. The order of the fields is V gene, clone size, D gene, J gene, CDR3 DNA, CDR3 protein. The D gene is left open where the match is weak. The size of a clone is reported for some rows only, either as once, few or many, or as a class for expanded clones.

v_gene: TRBV5-4; abundance: -; d_gene: -; j_gene: TRBJ2-2; CDR3nt: TGTGCCAGCAGCTTGTGGGGAGAGAACACCGGGGAGCTGTTTTTT; CDR3aa: CASSLWGENTGELFF
v_gene: TRBV14; abundance: -; d_gene: -; j_gene: TRBJ1-1; CDR3nt: TGTGCCAGCAGCCGGAGGGCGGATTCTCAGGCTTTCTTT; CDR3aa: CASSRRADSQAFF
v_gene: TRBV6-5; abundance: -; d_gene: TRBD1; j_gene: TRBJ1-2; CDR3nt: TGTGCCAGCAAAGGGACAGTCCGCTATGGCTACACCTTC; CDR3aa: CASKGTVRYGYTF
v_gene: TRBV6-6; abundance: -; d_gene: TRBD1; j_gene: TRBJ1-5; CDR3nt: TGTGCCAGCAATTCGGGACAGGGTAGTAGCAATCAGCCCCAGCATTTT; CDR3aa: CASNSGQGSSNQPQHF
v_gene: TRBV25-1; abundance: -; d_gene: -; j_gene: TRBJ1-5; CDR3nt: TGTGCCAGCAGTTTATATCATAGCAATCAGCCCCAGCATTTT; CDR3aa: CASSLYHSNQPQHF
v_gene: TRBV7-2; abundance: -; d_gene: TRBD1; j_gene: TRBJ1-2; CDR3nt: TGTGCCAGCAGCAGCAGACAGGGGCAAAACGGCTACACCTTC; CDR3aa: CASSSRQGQNGYTF
v_gene: TRBV28; abundance: -; d_gene: -; j_gene: TRBJ2-1; CDR3nt: TGTGCCAGCAGTCGCGGGGCCGGGCCCCGAGACGTCCCTTTCAATGAGCAGTTCTTC; CDR3aa: CASSRGAGPRDVPFNEQFF
v_gene: TRBV29-1; abundance: -; d_gene: TRBD1; j_gene: TRBJ1-2; CDR3nt: TGCAGCGTTGGGACAGGGAAAGGGAGTGCGGATGGCTACACCTTC; CDR3aa: CSVGTGKGSADGYTF
v_gene: TRBV6-2/TRBV6-3; abundance: -; d_gene: -; j_gene: TRBJ2-1; CDR3nt: TGTGCCAGCAGTGTTACTGGGGAGCAGTTCTTC; CDR3aa: CASSVTGEQFF
v_gene: TRBV5-1; abundance: -; d_gene: TRBD1; j_gene: TRBJ1-1; CDR3nt: TGCGCCAGCAAAATCGGGACAGGGAACACTGAAGCTTTCTTT; CDR3aa: CASKIGTGNTEAFF
v_gene: TRBV5-1; abundance: -; d_gene: -; j_gene: TRBJ2-1; CDR3nt: TGCGCCAGCAGCTTGGCGGGCTCGCTAGCCCATGAGCAGTTCTTC; CDR3aa: CASSLAGSLAHEQFF
v_gene: TRBV5-4; abundance: -; d_gene: TRBD2; j_gene: TRBJ2-5; CDR3nt: TGTGCCAGCAAGCTCACTAGCGGGGGAAAAGAGACCCAGTACTTC; CDR3aa: CASKLTSGGKETQYF
v_gene: TRBV18; abundance: -; d_gene: -; j_gene: TRBJ1-2; CDR3nt: TGTGCCAGCTCACCACGGGTGGCGTCAATCTATGGCTACACCTTC; CDR3aa: CASSPRVASIYGYTF
v_gene: TRBV30; abundance: -; d_gene: -; j_gene: TRBJ2-4; CDR3nt: TGTGCCTGGACTCCAAATGGAAACATTCAGTACTTC; CDR3aa: CAWTPNGNIQYF
v_gene: TRBV9; abundance: -; d_gene: TRBD1; j_gene: TRBJ1-6; CDR3nt: TGTGCCAGCAGCCCACCGGGACAGGGGGCCTCACCCCTCCACTTT; CDR3aa: CASSPPGQGASPLHF
v_gene: TRBV9; abundance: -; d_gene: TRBD2; j_gene: TRBJ2-1; CDR3nt: TGTGCCAGCAAAGGAGGACTAGCGGGAGACGAGCAGTTCTTC; CDR3aa: CASKGGLAGDEQFF
v_gene: TRBV5-4; abundance: -; d_gene: -; j_gene: TRBJ1-1; CDR3nt: TGTGCCAGCAGCTTGGAACAGGTCACTGAAGCTTTCTTT; CDR3aa: CASSLEQVTEAFF
v_gene: TRBV6-5; abundance: -; d_gene: -; j_gene: TRBJ1-2; CDR3nt: TGTGCCAGCAGTCCGAGTCCCAGGGGCATATTTGGCTACACCTTC; CDR3aa: CASSPSPRGIFGYTF
v_gene: TRBV5-1; abundance: -; d_gene: -; j_gene: TRBJ1-1; CDR3nt: TGCGCCAGCAGCCCAGACCCGAACACTGAAGCTTTCTTT; CDR3aa: CASSPDPNTEAFF
v_gene: TRBV11-1; abundance: -; d_gene: -; j_gene: TRBJ2-5; CDR3nt: TGTGCCAGCAGCTCCGGGGCTCACCTAGGGGGGGAGACCCAGTACTTC; CDR3aa: CASSSGAHLGGETQYF
v_gene: TRBV5-1; abundance: -; d_gene: -; j_gene: TRBJ1-2; CDR3nt: TGCGCCAGCAGCGTGACCGTCACCTCAGGCACCTATGGCTACACCTTC; CDR3aa: CASSVTVTSGTYGYTF
v_gene: TRBV4-1; abundance: -; d_gene: -; j_gene: TRBJ2-7; CDR3nt: TGCGCCAGCAGCCAGCCCACCTTCGGCGGCGAGCAGTACTTC; CDR3aa: CASSQPTFGGEQYF
v_gene: TRBV11-3; abundance: -; d_gene: TRBD1; j_gene: TRBJ2-7; CDR3nt: TGTGCCAGCAGTCGTAGACAGGGGAGCTCCTACGAGCAGTACTTC; CDR3aa: CASSRRQGSSYEQYF
v_gene: TRBV11-2; abundance: -; d_gene: -; j_gene: TRBJ2-3; CDR3nt: TGTGCCAGCAGCCCTAGGTTCGCGGGCTACACAGATACGCAGTATTTT; CDR3aa: CASSPRFAGYTDTQYF
v_gene: TRBV15; abundance: once; d_gene: -; j_gene: TRBJ1-3; CDR3nt: TGTGCCACCAGCACAACAGGGTTTGGAAACACCATATATTTT; CDR3aa: CATSTTGFGNTIYF
v_gene: TRBV18; abundance: -; d_gene: -; j_gene: TRBJ1-1; CDR3nt: TGTGCCAGCTCGTCGGGACAAAAGAACACTGAAGCTTTCTTT; CDR3aa: CASSSGQKNTEAFF
v_gene: TRBV5-1; abundance: -; d_gene: TRBD1; j_gene: TRBJ1-1; CDR3nt: TGCGCCAGCAGCCTAGACAGGGGCAGGTTTCGAGCTTTCTTT; CDR3aa: CASSLDRGRFRAFF
v_gene: TRBV5-1; abundance: -; d_gene: TRBD1; j_gene: TRBJ1-6; CDR3nt: TGCGCCAGCAGCCCCCAAGGGACAGGGGGTAATTCACCCCTCCACTTT; CDR3aa: CASSPQGTGGNSPLHF
v_gene: TRBV9; abundance: -; d_gene: -; j_gene: TRBJ1-3; CDR3nt: TGTGCCAGCAGCCGTTCCTGGGCGGAAGGAAACACCATATATTTT; CDR3aa: CASSRSWAEGNTIYF
v_gene: TRBV28; abundance: -; d_gene: -; j_gene: TRBJ1-1; CDR3nt: -; CDR3aa: CASSFLAGNTEAFF
v_gene: TRBV30; abundance: -; d_gene: -; j_gene: TRBJ2-7; CDR3nt: TGTGCCTGGAGTGTAGCGTACTCCTACGAGCAGTACTTC; CDR3aa: CAWSVAYSYEQYF
v_gene: TRBV7-9; abundance: -; d_gene: -; j_gene: TRBJ1-2; CDR3nt: TGTGCCAGCAGCTTAGATGGGGGCGCCGGTGGCTACACCTTC; CDR3aa: CASSLDGGAGGYTF
v_gene: TRBV11-3; abundance: -; d_gene: TRBD2; j_gene: TRBJ2-3; CDR3nt: TGTGCCAGCAGACAACTGGCGGGGGGGTTCACAGATACGCAGTATTTT; CDR3aa: CASRQLAGGFTDTQYF
v_gene: TRBV29-1; abundance: -; d_gene: -; j_gene: TRBJ2-1; CDR3nt: TGCAGCGTTGTATCGTCGAGCTCCTACAATGAGCAGTTCTTC; CDR3aa: CSVVSSSSYNEQFF
v_gene: TRBV19; abundance: -; d_gene: -; j_gene: TRBJ2-2; CDR3nt: TGTGCCAGTAGTATGGTTGTAGGTACCACCGGGGAGCTGTTTTTT; CDR3aa: CASSMVVGTTGELFF
v_gene: TRBV5-6; abundance: few; d_gene: TRBD1; j_gene: TRBJ1-6; CDR3nt: TGTGCCAGCAGCAGATCGGGACAGGTCTTTTCACCCCTCCACTTT; CDR3aa: CASSRSGQVFSPLHF
v_gene: TRBV3-1/TRBV3-2; abundance: -; d_gene: -; j_gene: TRBJ1-1; CDR3nt: TGTGCCAGCAGCCCCGGGCCCCTGGGGCTGAACACTGAAGCTTTCTTT; CDR3aa: CASSPGPLGLNTEAFF
v_gene: TRBV19; abundance: -; d_gene: -; j_gene: TRBJ1-1; CDR3nt: TGTGCCAGTAGTCGCCGGGGAGGGACTGAAGCTTTCTTT; CDR3aa: CASSRRGGTEAFF
v_gene: TRBV4-2; abundance: -; d_gene: -; j_gene: TRBJ1-2; CDR3nt: TGTGCCAGCAGCCCCCACCGGCGGCAGGAAGCTAACTATGGCTACACCTTC; CDR3aa: CASSPHRRQEANYGYTF
v_gene: TRBV6-6; abundance: -; d_gene: -; j_gene: TRBJ2-1; CDR3nt: TGTGCCAGCAGTTACAAAGGTGAAGAAGGGTATGAGCAGTTCTTC; CDR3aa: CASSYKGEEGYEQFF
v_gene: TRBV5-1; abundance: once; d_gene: -; j_gene: TRBJ2-1; CDR3nt: TGCGCCAGCAGCTTATTCGCGAGGAATGAGCAGTTCTTC; CDR3aa: CASSLFARNEQFF
v_gene: TRBV10-3; abundance: -; d_gene: -; j_gene: TRBJ2-5; CDR3nt: TGTGCCATCAGTGAGTCGGAGGGGAGGCAAGAGACCCAGTACTTC; CDR3aa: CAISESEGRQETQYF
v_gene: TRBV30; abundance: -; d_gene: -; j_gene: TRBJ1-3; CDR3nt: TGTGCCTGGAGTCCGTCCCTCGGAAACACCATATATTTT; CDR3aa: CAWSPSLGNTIYF
v_gene: TRBV2; abundance: -; d_gene: -; j_gene: TRBJ1-5; CDR3nt: TGTGCCAGCTCACGCGTCCGGACACGACACAATCAGCCCCAGCATTTT; CDR3aa: CASSRVRTRHNQPQHF
v_gene: TRBV21-1; abundance: -; d_gene: -; j_gene: TRBJ2-3; CDR3nt: TGTGCCAGCAGCAACATAAAAAGGACTAGCCCGACAGATACGCAGTATTTT; CDR3aa: CASSNIKRTSPTDTQYF